This T cell receptor beta chain came from a study of graft-versus-host responses after intestinal transplantation. Overall study: For around 3 years after anti-thymocyte globulin induction, all recipients took tacrolimus and steroids.

As concerns this clone: What it binds is not known.

V lost 1 base and J lost 0, with 10 bases in between. The CDR3 totals 16 residues. CDR1 and CDR2 (germline): LNHNV, YYDKDF (reference sequence). The assay was immunoSEQ multiplex PCR, and TCRdb's table has in-frame clones only and misses some. The table has 90,000 to 150,000 clones, about 95% seen once. The TCR originated in a human donor who received an intestinal transplant. The sequenced sample was unstimulated CD8+ T cells sorted from spleen or lymph node cells, obtained before intestinal transplant. J is TRBJ1-5 and V is TRBV15; a weak D match, TRBD1 (6 bases). The CDR3 here is CATSRGQVRSNQPQHF. The CDR3 DNA follows: TGTGCCACCAGCAGAGGACAGGTGCGTAGCAATCAGCCCCAGCATTTT.